This TCR beta chain comes out of a study of OX40 agonist ivuxolimab in advanced cancers. Looking at the study overall: A male proportion of around 86% was recorded, with mean age about 60 years and range about 20 to 79. Whole-study findings and limits: Those patients achieving a partial response at 0.1-3.0 mg/kg showed among the lowest clonal expansion. Among expanded peripheral T cells, antigen specificity went undetermined.

This table comes from immunoSEQ multiplex PCR, and its TCRdb copy is limited to in-frame clones, with some not included. The repertoire consists of 70,000 to 95,000 clones, with roughly 90% occurring once and the leading ten covering more than 0.6%. The V and J ends lost 3 bases and 7 bases respectively, with 10 bases between them. The CDR3 length is 12 residues. Looked up from germline, CDR1 is MNHNS and CDR2 is SASEGT. Details on this clone: As yet, its antigen is unknown.

The receptor's source is an adult with an advanced solid tumor such as melanoma, head and neck, liver or kidney cancer. The chain joins TRBV6-1 to TRBJ2-7; D not resolved. Sequencing used CD4+ or CD8+ T cells sorted from blood, obtained in a trial of the OX40 agonist ivuxolimab. Written as DNA, the CDR3 is TGTGCCAGCAGTGAGGCAGGTGGGGAGCAGTACTTC. Protein sequence: CASSEAGGEQYF.